What follows are 19 T cell receptor beta chains derived from one specimen sequenced in a study of T cell responses to AZD1222 COVID-19 vaccine. The protocol was immunoSEQ multiplex PCR, while the TCRdb copy is restricted to in-frame clones and leaves out a portion. Here the sample spans roughly 60,000 clones, 60% to 85% being singletons. Sequencing was performed on peripheral blood, taken 28 days after the second AZD1222 dose. Receptors originate from an adult who received the AZD1222 COVID-19 vaccine.

The chain employs TRBV19 and TRBJ2-7; 7 bases agree with TRBD1. The CDR3 runs to 14 residues. Germline V lookup: CDR1 LNHDA, CDR2 SQIVND (reference sequence). The V and J ends lost 5 bases and 2 bases, in that order; junction bases with no gene match: 6. In DNA, the CDR3 is TGTGCCAGTAGTGTCCGGGACAGACCCTACGAGCAGTACTTC. It specifies CASSVRDRPYEQYF.

The V and J genes are TRBV30 and TRBJ1-1; D is undetermined. The V gene lost 0 bases and the J gene lost 3 bases, with 8 bases spanning the gap. CDR3 length equals 13 residues. Looked up from germline, CDR1 is GTSNPN and CDR2 is SVGIG (reference sequence). CDR3 nucleotides: TGTGCCTGGAGTGTTAACACTTACACTGAAGCTTTCTTT. As protein: CAWSVNTYTEAFF.

This sequence joins TRBV6-2 or TRBV6-3 and TRBJ2-1; 10 positions agree with TRBD2. Losses at the gene ends were 2 bases for V and 6 bases for J; bases not matched to a gene: 7. The CDR3 covers 16 residues. The germline gives CDR1 MNHEY, CDR2 SVGEGT. The CDR3 loop is CASSYMGLAGVNEQFF. In DNA form, the CDR3 reads TGTGCCAGCAGTTACATGGGTCTAGCGGGGGTCAATGAGCAGTTCTTC.

This chain joins TRBV6-6 and TRBJ1-5; 10 nucleotides match TRBD1. Germline CDR1 reads MNHNY; CDR2 reads SVGAGI (reference sequence). V shed 5 bases and J 2 bases; nucleotides not matched to a gene: 6. The CDR3 loop spans 16 amino acids. For the CDR3, the DNA is TGTGCCAGCAGTCGACAGGGGGCGCGGGGCAATCAGCCCCAGCATTTT. Translation: CASSRQGARGNQPQHF.

V gene TRBV27 combines with J gene TRBJ1-3, with 8 bases that match TRBD1. The V gene's germline CDR1 is MNHEY and CDR2 SMNVEV (reference sequence). There are 15 residues in the CDR3. The CDR3 protein is CDLLGQGAGGNTIYF. In nucleotides, the CDR3 is TGTGACTTGCTGGGGCAGGGGGCTGGAGGAAACACCATATATTTT.

CDR3 residues: CASSLTRVTGELFF. The CDR3 DNA sequence: TGTGCCAGCAGCTTAACAAGGGTCACCGGGGAGCTGTTTTTT. J is TRBJ2-2 and V is TRBV7-3; D is ambiguous. The CDR3 is 14 amino acids. Deletions cut 0 bases from V and 4 bases from J, with 6 bases between. CDR1 and CDR2 from the germline V gene are SGHTA and FQGTGA.

The chain couples TRBV14 to TRBJ1-1; D may be TRBD1 (6 bases). Germline V gene data show CDR1 as SGHDN and CDR2 as FVKESK. This CDR3 region has 15 residues. V was clipped by 5 bases and J by 5 bases, with 18 bases between them. The CDR3 DNA is TGTGCCAGCAGCAAATTAGCGGGGGGCGCGACTGAAGCTTTCTTT. This gives the protein CASSKLAGGATEAFF.

This clone was observed a few times. This sequence joins TRBV20-1 and TRBJ2-1; TRBD2 aligns across 11 bases. The CDR3 runs to 15 residues. Trimming cost V 3 bases and J 7 bases; bases outside gene matches: 8. Germline V gene sequence: CDR1 DFQATT, CDR2 SNEGSKA (reference sequence). This chain's CDR3 is CSASYPSGGLNEQFF. As DNA, the CDR3 is TGCAGTGCTAGTTATCCTAGCGGGGGGTTAAATGAGCAGTTCTTC.

The chain links TRBV10-3 to TRBJ2-2, with TRBD2 matching 12 bases. The CDR3 is 16 amino acids. The V gene's germline CDR1 is ENHRY and CDR2 SYGVKD. V was clipped by 6 bases and J by 1 base; unmatched bases: 3. The CDR3 DNA sequence: TGTGCCATCAGCTCGGGACTAGCGGGGAACACCGGGGAGCTGTTTTTT. Translated: CAISSGLAGNTGELFF.

The chain is built from TRBV10-3 and TRBJ1-2, with 8 bases matching TRBD1. Germline V gives CDR1 ENHRY, CDR2 SYGVKD. The CDR3 runs 15 residues. V gave up 0 bases and J gave up 4 bases; unmatched junction bases: 4. CDR3: CAISESTGVSYGYTF. In DNA, the CDR3 is TGTGCCATCAGTGAGTCGACAGGGGTTAGCTATGGCTACACCTTC.

This clone was recorded many times. The V gene is TRBV19, the J gene TRBJ1-2; maybe TRBD1 (5 bases). V lost 5 bases and J 6 bases, leaving 19 bases between the germline ends. This CDR3 has 15 residues. In germline, CDR1 is LNHDA, CDR2 SQIVND (reference sequence). In DNA, the CDR3 is TGTGCCAGTAGTTCGGCAGGGACCATCGCCCATGGCTACACCTTC. Its protein product is CASSSAGTIAHGYTF.

The genes are TRBV14 and TRBJ1-2, with D possibly matching TRBD1 (6 bases). CDR1 SGHDN and CDR2 FVKESK come from the germline V gene. This CDR3 region has 11 residues. V lost 4 bases, J lost 14 bases, and 14 bases lay in between. The CDR3 DNA is TGTGCCAGCAGCCGAGGGGGGCCGGGGACCTTC. Translating gives CASSRGGPGTF.

This clone has a handful of counts. The rearrangement uses TRBV19 and TRBJ2-1, with 7 nucleotides matching TRBD2. J lost 1 base, V lost 1 base, and 1 base had no gene match. Germline assignment: CDR1 LNHDA and CDR2 SQIVND (reference sequence). The CDR3 is made up of 15 amino acids. CDR3 in amino acids: CASSIGGGSYNEQFF. The CDR3 DNA reads as TGTGCCAGTAGTATAGGGGGGGGTTCCTACAATGAGCAGTTCTTC.

The genes are TRBV7-2 and TRBJ1-5; no clear D. The V end lost 0 bases, the J end lost 4 bases, and 10 bases lay between the germline ends. This CDR3 has 15 amino acids. The germline gives CDR1 SGHTA, CDR2 FQGNSA. CDR3 nucleotide sequence: TGTGCCAGCAGCTTAGCGGGTCGGACGAATCAGCCCCAGCATTTT. This translates into CASSLAGRTNQPQHF.

The chain carries TRBV5-1 and TRBJ2-1; 8 bases are shared with TRBD2. Per the germline V gene, CDR1 is SGHRS and CDR2 is YFSETQ. CDR3 length equals 15 residues. J gave up 4 bases and V 1 base, and 4 bases lay outside the gene matches. The CDR3 DNA reads TGCGCCAGCAGCTTGTCGAGCGGGGGATACAATGAGCAGTTCTTC. As protein: CASSLSSGGYNEQFF.

The sample holds one count of this clone. This chain connects TRBV9 to TRBJ2-1, with D unresolved. The CDR3 length is 12 residues. Per the germline V gene, CDR1 is SGDLS and CDR2 is YYNGEE. With 0 bases removed from V and 8 bases from J, the gap between germline ends came to 6 bases. For the CDR3, the DNA is TGTGCCAGCAGCGTAGGTTTACATGAGCAGTTCTTC. This encodes CASSVGLHEQFF.

This clone was seen a few times. The V gene is TRBV6-5, the J gene TRBJ1-2; D possibly corresponds to TRBD1 (6 bases). Germline V lookup: CDR1 MNHEY, CDR2 SVGAGI. Deletions cut 6 bases from V and 6 bases from J, with 14 bases between. The CDR3 runs to 13 residues. CDR3 DNA sequence: TGTGCCAGCAGCTTTAGCTGGACAGATGGCTACACCTTC. It translates to CASSFSWTDGYTF.

V and J are TRBV28 and TRBJ2-6; 7 bases align to TRBD1. V trimming: 4 bases; J trimming: 2 bases; junction bases outside the gene matches: 2. The CDR3 contains 15 residues. CDR1 and CDR2 from the germline V gene are MDHEN and SYDVKM. For the CDR3, the DNA is TGTGCCAGCAGTTCTACAGGGGCTGGGGCCAACGTCCTGACTTTC. This codes for CASSSTGAGANVLTF.

The chain couples TRBV18 to TRBJ1-2, with TRBD1 identical over 8 bases. This CDR3 is 13 amino acids long. Germline CDR1 reads KGHSH; CDR2 reads LQKENI. With 2 bases clipped from V and 9 bases from J, the junction kept 5 bases outside the gene matches. DNA of the CDR3: TGTGCCAGCTCACCAGGGGACAGGAGGAGCTACACCTTC. Translation: CASSPGDRRSYTF.